The rows below give T cell receptor beta chains drawn from one sample of a study of CD4 T cells in relation to SARS-CoV-2 and coronaviruses. Clones were sequenced by immunoSEQ multiplex PCR, and TCRdb holds only the in-frame ones, with some missing. The repertoire holds roughly 61,000 clones, 75% to 90% seen once, with roughly 1.5% in the top ten. The sample taken for sequencing was memory CD4+ T cells from PBMCs. The receptor set was obtained from a human donor in good health. Each CDR3 is given with its conserved first and last residue. Fields, in order: J gene, D gene, clone size, V gene, CDR3 protein, CDR3 DNA. A D gene is named only where the DNA matches it firmly. Clone size is given for some rows only: seen once, a few or many times, or a class if the clone is expanded.

TRBJ2-7	-	-	TRBV6-5	CASRLGATYEQYF	TGTGCCAGCAGACTCGGGGCAACCTACGAGCAGTACTTC
TRBJ2-7	-	-	TRBV12-3/TRBV12-4	CASSLGQSYEQYF	TGTGCCAGCAGTTTAGGGCAGTCCTACGAGCAGTACTTC
TRBJ1-2	TRBD1	-	TRBV7-9	CASSGGTGGNYGYTF	TGTGCCAGCAGCGGGGGGACAGGGGGCAACTATGGCTACACCTTC
TRBJ2-1	TRBD2	-	TRBV28	CASSGTSGNYNEQFF	TGTGCCAGCAGTGGGACTAGCGGGAACTACAATGAGCAGTTCTTC
TRBJ1-1	-	few	TRBV20-1	CSASPTRKAFF	TGCAGTGCTAGCCCGACGAGGAAAGCTTTCTTT
TRBJ1-5	TRBD1	few	TRBV10-3	CAISVTGDNQPQHF	TGTGCCATCAGTGTGACAGGGGATAATCAGCCCCAGCATTTT
TRBJ2-1	TRBD2	-	TRBV10-3	CAISEGLAGGPSYNEQFF	TGTGCCATCAGTGAGGGACTAGCGGGAGGGCCCTCCTACAATGAGCAGTTCTTC
TRBJ2-2	TRBD2	few	TRBV5-3	CARYHSGGRDTGELFF	TGTGCCAGATATCACTCGGGAGGGAGGGACACCGGGGAGCTGTTTTTT
TRBJ1-1	-	-	TRBV6-5	CASSLNPTDTEAFF	TGTGCCAGCAGTTTAAACCCCACGGACACTGAAGCTTTCTTT
TRBJ2-5	-	-	TRBV7-2	CASSVSRVLRTQYF	TGTGCCAGCAGCGTCTCCAGGGTACTCCGAACCCAGTACTTC
TRBJ2-3	-	-	TRBV21-1	CASSKGVLAGVTDTQYF	TGTGCCAGCAGCAAAGGGGTTCTAGCGGGAGTTACGGATACGCAGTATTTT
TRBJ2-1	-	-	TRBV11-2	CASSLVEYNEQFF	TGTGCCAGCAGCTTAGTCGAGTACAATGAGCAGTTCTTC
TRBJ2-5	-	-	TRBV11-2	CASSLAQVAETQYF	TGTGCCAGCAGCTTAGCACAGGTTGCGGAGACCCAGTACTTC
TRBJ2-3	TRBD2	-	TRBV9	CASSVAPSGSIDTQYF	TGTGCCAGCAGCGTAGCTCCTAGCGGGAGTATAGATACGCAGTATTTT
TRBJ2-3	TRBD1	once	TRBV7-2	CASSVSGATGTGDDTQYF	TGTGCCAGCAGCGTTTCAGGGGCCACCGGGACAGGGGACGATACGCAGTATTTT
TRBJ2-3	TRBD2	-	TRBV4-2	CASSLTGLAKDTQYF	TGTGCCAGCAGCCTCACCGGACTAGCGAAAGATACGCAGTATTTT
TRBJ2-3	-	once	TRBV28	CASSSAVLGGTDTQYF	TGTGCCAGCAGCTCAGCGGTGTTGGGTGGCACAGATACGCAGTATTTT
TRBJ2-7	TRBD1	-	TRBV18	CASSPGTGGTYEQYF	TGTGCCAGCTCACCGGGGACAGGGGGCACCTACGAGCAGTACTTC
TRBJ2-3	TRBD2	-	TRBV7-9	CASSFGLAGGIRTDTQYF	TGTGCCAGCAGCTTCGGACTAGCGGGAGGAATTCGGACAGATACGCAGTATTTT
TRBJ2-7	TRBD2	-	TRBV7-2	CASSLRLAGVFEPPYEQYF	TGTGCCAGCAGCTTAAGGCTAGCGGGAGTCTTCGAGCCCCCCTACGAGCAGTACTTC
TRBJ2-7	TRBD1	-	TRBV6-6	CASSYSTGALSYEQYF	TGTGCCAGCAGTTACTCGACAGGGGCCCTCTCCTACGAGCAGTACTTC
TRBJ1-6	-	-	TRBV27	CASSLSWDSYNSPLHF	TGTGCCAGCAGTTTATCATGGGATTCCTATAATTCACCCCTCCACTTT
TRBJ1-1	-	few	TRBV18	CASSPRLEWGTEAFF	TGTGCCAGCTCACCGAGATTAGAGTGGGGCACTGAAGCTTTCTTT
TRBJ2-2	-	-	TRBV7-9	CASSLTNTGELFF	TGTGCCAGCAGCTTAACGAACACCGGGGAGCTGTTTTTT
TRBJ2-7	TRBD1	-	TRBV27	CASSSLGQGSIGQYF	TGTGCCAGCAGTTCCCTGGGACAGGGTTCGATTGGGCAGTACTTC
TRBJ2-1	TRBD2	few	TRBV7-3	CASSLKGTSRGNEQFF	TGTGCCAGCAGCTTAAAGGGGACTAGCCGGGGGAATGAGCAGTTCTTC
TRBJ1-2	-	-	TRBV14	CASSQRGREVNYGYTF	TGTGCCAGCAGCCAGCGGGGCAGGGAAGTTAACTATGGCTACACCTTC
TRBJ2-7	-	-	TRBV6-1	CASSEYDRGYEQYF	TGTGCCAGCAGTGAATATGATAGGGGTTACGAGCAGTACTTC
TRBJ2-4	-	-	TRBV24-1	CATSEGGKNIQYF	TGTGCCACCAGTGAGGGTGGAAAAAACATTCAGTACTTC
TRBJ1-5	-	few	TRBV7-6	CASSLVGRVRHDQPQHF	TGTGCCAGCAGCTTAGTGGGCAGAGTAAGACATGATCAGCCCCAGCATTTT
TRBJ2-5	TRBD1	-	TRBV14	CASSQDRQGAFRKETQYF	TGTGCCAGCAGCCAAGATCGTCAGGGGGCATTCCGGAAAGAGACCCAGTACTTC
TRBJ2-5	-	-	TRBV9	CASSAHSPELETQYF	TGTGCCAGCAGCGCCCACTCGCCGGAGCTAGAGACCCAGTACTTC
TRBJ2-3	-	-	TRBV4-1	CASSQGPGSVDTQYF	TGCGCCAGCAGCCAAGGCCCAGGGTCGGTAGATACGCAGTATTTT
TRBJ1-6	TRBD1	-	TRBV2	CASSVWDRPVGLHF	TGTGCCAGCAGTGTTTGGGACAGGCCGGTGGGCCTCCACTTT
TRBJ2-5	-	-	TRBV18	CASSQVQETQYF	TGTGCCAGCTCACAGGTCCAAGAGACCCAGTACTTC
TRBJ2-1	-	-	TRBV2	CASTKKSPLATGNNEQFF	TGTGCCAGCACTAAAAAGTCCCCGCTAGCGACAGGGAACAATGAGCAGTTCTTC
TRBJ1-3	-	-	TRBV30	CAWSVQYTIYF	TGTGCCTGGAGTGTACAGTACACCATATATTTT
TRBJ2-3	TRBD2	-	TRBV7-3	CASSLSRPSGSLNTQYF	TGTGCCAGCAGCCTGAGTCGGCCTAGCGGGAGTTTAAATACGCAGTATTTT
TRBJ2-7	TRBD2	-	TRBV5-1	CASATTTSGSSEQYF	TGCGCCAGCGCCACTACGACTAGCGGGTCGAGCGAGCAGTACTTC
TRBJ2-7	-	few	TRBV10-3	CAISQYGTHQGGEQYF	TGTGCCATCAGTCAATACGGGACTCACCAGGGGGGAGAGCAGTACTTC
TRBJ1-1	-	-	TRBV20-1	CSAPDNTEAFF	TGCAGTGCTCCAGATAACACTGAAGCTTTCTTT